The clone carrying this T cell receptor beta chain has a single count. Losses at the gene ends were 5 bases for V and 8 bases for J; bases not matched to a gene: 4. This CDR3 has 12 residues. Germline V gene data show CDR1 as SGHAT and CDR2 as FQNNGV. This specimen belongs to a study of cytomegalovirus exposure and HLA in healthy donors. Looking at the study overall: According to later analysis, the same platform produced the roughly 120 validation and under 750 first-cohort repertoires.

Sequenced by immunoSEQ multiplex PCR; TCRdb stores in-frame clones only, minus some. The data show around 150,000 clones, 88% seen once. Separation from the 666-subject first cohort characterized the roughly 110-subject validation cohort, to which the donors belonged. Sequencing used PBMCs. The sequence was obtained from a young man in good health and CMV-seronegative. The chain links TRBV11-2 to TRBJ2-7; 9 bases agree with TRBD1. The CDR3 loop reads CASSQGTGQQYF. In DNA form, the CDR3 reads TGTGCCAGCAGCCAAGGGACAGGGCAGCAGTACTTC.